This T cell receptor beta chain comes out of a study of post-analysis software for immune sequencing data (dated by TCRdb to the mid-2010s). Looking at the study overall: Disease courses on record covered relapsing-remitting, secondary progressive and progressive-relapsing multiple sclerosis, though some patients had no subtype annotation. The patient repertoires were set against about 12 previously published healthy control repertoires from donors whose ages ranged from roughly 6 to 27 years. A subset of samples was prepared in parallel using single-end sample barcoding, then pooled and co-amplified after Illumina adapter ligation.

General findings and caveats noted by the study authors: Strong co-clustering of samples prepared in the same batch was shown by direct clustering with F measure, prompting a batch-effect correction. The multiple sclerosis patient group was slightly younger than the control group. Significantly lower normalized Chao1 diversity was found in multiple sclerosis patients than in controls, suggesting substantial peripheral T-cell clonal expansion.

Notes on this clonotype: It lacks a known antigen. No much larger clone exists at a distance of one base, and base qualities are not known.

The method was PCR. Sequencing relied on an Illumina HiSeq 2500. To reduce PCR and sequencing biases, unique molecular identifiers were built into the TCR beta cDNA libraries. Approximately 500,000 cDNA molecules were obtained per 1 to 10 million input T cells, so each molecule approximated one T cell. The same protocol used for the earlier healthy control dataset was applied to prepare and sequence the patient libraries. Within a given batch, samples were prepared together, multiplexed and sequenced on the same HiSeq lane. As for the original processing: Raw barcoded reads were processed with MIGEC, discarding single-read molecular identifier groups before consensus assembly and CDR3 extraction. VDJtools was used for post-analysis of the clonotype tables, and diversity was normalized by down-sampling every dataset to the size of the smallest sample. Repertoire overlap clustering matched CDR3 amino acid but not nucleotide sequences to correct batch-related cross-sample contamination. TCRdb itself trimmed the public reads at Q25 with fastp, ran MiXCR and retained productive beta chains. Identical CDR3 protein sequences are pooled into one entry, listed with their most common genes and DNA. The V and J calls and clone size are TCRdb's, not the authors'. The sample table contains about 620,000 distinct CDR3 sequences; only one count was recorded for around 44% of them. The top ten clonotypes cover approximately 1.7% of the sample.

TCR beta repertoires were profiled from peripheral blood of 13 young patients with multiple sclerosis to demonstrate the VDJtools post-analysis software. The multiple sclerosis patients were children and adolescents between roughly 6 and 16 years of age. This TCR derives from a girl between 5 and 17 years old with multiple sclerosis. The sequencing input was blood.

The CDR3 protein: CASSRGVLPSYEQYF. Here is the DNA: TGCGCCAGCAGCCGAGGCGTGCTTCCTTCCTACGAGCAGTACTTC. This receptor chain uses TRBV5-1 and TRBJ2-7; the D segment cannot be called with confidence. Reading from cysteine to phenylalanine, the CDR3 counts 15 amino acids. CDR3 DNA is the only sequence kept; it has 45 bases, read in frame from the first base. CDR1 is given as SGHRS and CDR2 as YFSETQ, both from the germline V gene. V is cut by 4 bases and J by 1 base, and the space between the germline ends is 15 bases.